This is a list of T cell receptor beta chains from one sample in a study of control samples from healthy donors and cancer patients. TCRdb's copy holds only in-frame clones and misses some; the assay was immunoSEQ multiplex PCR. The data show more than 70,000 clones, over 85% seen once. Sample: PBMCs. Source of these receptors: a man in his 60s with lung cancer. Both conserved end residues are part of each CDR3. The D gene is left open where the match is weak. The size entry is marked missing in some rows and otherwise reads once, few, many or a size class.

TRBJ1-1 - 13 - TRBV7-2 TGTGCCAGCAGTTCCGTTAGGAACACTGAAGCTTTCTTT CASSSVRNTEAFF
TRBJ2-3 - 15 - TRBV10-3 TGTGCCATCAGTGGGTTGAATGCCCTCCCCGATACGCAGTATTTT CAISGLNALPDTQYF
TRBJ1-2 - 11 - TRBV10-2 TGCGCCAGCAGTGATCGGGGTAGCTACACCTTC CASSDRGSYTF
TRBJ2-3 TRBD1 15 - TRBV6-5 TGTGCCAGCAAACACGACAGGGCCCGCACAGATACGCAGTATTTT CASKHDRARTDTQYF
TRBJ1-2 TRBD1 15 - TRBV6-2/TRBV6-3 TGTGCCAGCAGTTTTCAGGGGGCCGGTAACTATGGCTACACCTTC CASSFQGAGNYGYTF
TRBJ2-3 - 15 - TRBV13 TGTGCCAGCAGCCCCCCCAGTTTTGTGGTAGATACGCAGTATTTT CASSPPSFVVDTQYF
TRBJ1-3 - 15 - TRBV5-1 TGCGCCAGCAGCTTGGCCTCGGACTCTGGAAACACCATATATTTT CASSLASDSGNTIYF
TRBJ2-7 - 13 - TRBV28 TGTGCCAGCAAAAGGGCGGGGCTCTACGAGCAGTACTTC CASKRAGLYEQYF
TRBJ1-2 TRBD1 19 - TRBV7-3 TGTGCCAGCAGCTTTTCGACCTCGGACAGGCGTCCCAAGGGCTATGGCTACACCTTC CASSFSTSDRRPKGYGYTF
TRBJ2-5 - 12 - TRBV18 TGTGCCAGCTCACCCTACCGGGAGACCCAGTACTTC CASSPYRETQYF
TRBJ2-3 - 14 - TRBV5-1 TGCGCCAGCAGCCGGGCTAACTTAGGAGATACGCAGTATTTT CASSRANLGDTQYF
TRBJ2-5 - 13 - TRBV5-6 TGTGCCAGCAGCTTGGGGGGCCAAGAGGCCCAGTACTTC CASSLGGQEAQYF
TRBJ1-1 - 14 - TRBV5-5 TGTGCCACCCTTCCGACAGGCCAGAACACTGAAGCTTTCTTT CATLPTGQNTEAFF
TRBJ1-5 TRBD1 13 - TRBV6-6 TGTGCCAGCAGTTACGAAGGGGGCCAGCCCCAGCATTTT CASSYEGGQPQHF
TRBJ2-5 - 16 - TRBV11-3 TGTGCCAGCAGCTTAGTTCGAGTCCCCCAACAAGAGACCCAGTACTTC CASSLVRVPQQETQYF
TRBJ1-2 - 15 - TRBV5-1 TGCGCCAGCAGCTTAACCAGGGTTACTTGGGATGGCTACACCTTC CASSLTRVTWDGYTF
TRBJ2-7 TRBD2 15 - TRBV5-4 TGTGCCAGCAGCTTGGGGGGTAGCGGGGGGGACGAGCAGTACTTC CASSLGGSGGDEQYF
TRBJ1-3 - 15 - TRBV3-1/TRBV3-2 TGTGCCAGCAGCCAAGATTGGGGGGCTGGAAACACCATATATTTT CASSQDWGAGNTIYF
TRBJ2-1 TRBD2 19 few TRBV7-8 TGTGCCAGCAGCCATCCCAGTGACGCGGGGGGTCTCAATTACAATGAGCAGTTCTTC CASSHPSDAGGLNYNEQFF
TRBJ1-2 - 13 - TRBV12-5 TGTGCTAGTGCCACGTACATTAACTATGGCTACACCTTC CASATYINYGYTF
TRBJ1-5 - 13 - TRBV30 TGTGCCTGGAGTGTCCAGGCTCATCAGCCCCAGCATTTT CAWSVQAHQPQHF
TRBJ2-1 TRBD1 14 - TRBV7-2 TGTGCCAGCAGTCCTAGGGGGCCCTACAATGAGCAGTTCTTC CASSPRGPYNEQFF
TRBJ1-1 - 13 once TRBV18 TGTGCCAGCTCACCCGCGTCCGTCACTGAAGCTTTCTTT CASSPASVTEAFF
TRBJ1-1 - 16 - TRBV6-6 TGTGCCAGCAGTTTGGGCGGGAATCGGAAAAACACTGAAGCTTTCTTT CASSLGGNRKNTEAFF
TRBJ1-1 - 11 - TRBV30 TGTGCCTGGAGTGTAAGGAGTGAAGCTTTCTTT CAWSVRSEAFF
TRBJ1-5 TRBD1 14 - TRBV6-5 TGTGCCAGCAGATCGGACAGGGCAGGTCAGCCCCAGCATTTT CASRSDRAGQPQHF
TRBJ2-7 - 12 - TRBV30 TGTGCCTTTTCCCGGGACATCTGGGAGCAGTACTTC CAFSRDIWEQYF
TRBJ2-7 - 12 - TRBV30 TGTGCCTGGCAGGGGAATTTGAACGAGCAGTACTTC CAWQGNLNEQYF
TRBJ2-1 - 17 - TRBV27 TGTGCCAGCAGTTATACAGGTCTTGCGATTCCGAGCGATGAGCAGTTCTTC CASSYTGLAIPSDEQFF
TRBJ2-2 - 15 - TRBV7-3 TGTGCCAGCAGCTTGATCGGGGCTAACACCGGGGAGCTGTTTTTT CASSLIGANTGELFF
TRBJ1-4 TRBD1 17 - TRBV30 TGTGCCTGGAATAATGTACGGACAGGGGACTTTAATGAAAAACTGTTTTTT CAWNNVRTGDFNEKLFF
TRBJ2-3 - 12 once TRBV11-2 TGTGCCAGCCGGTATCTAGGGAATACGCAGTATTTT CASRYLGNTQYF